The source of this T cell receptor beta chain is a study of cytomegalovirus exposure and HLA in healthy donors. 60 Vbeta and 13 Jbeta primers were used in PCR. Clones were sequenced by immunoSEQ multiplex PCR, and TCRdb holds only the in-frame ones, with some missing. The sample includes about 120,000 clones. The length of the CDR3 is 13 residues. Germline lookup yields CDR1 SGHTA and CDR2 FQGTGA. V dropped 2 bases and J dropped 12 bases, with 14 bases sitting between them. The study's findings and limits: Common viral pathogens seemed to be connected with several of the most significant clusters, according to a later analysis.

In regard to this clone: What it binds is not known.

The chain has TRBV7-3 and TRBJ2-1; no reliable D call. Specimen: PBMCs. The receptor comes from a man aged 18 to 30 in good health and CMV-seronegative. Written as DNA, the CDR3 is TGTGCCAGCAGCTTAGAGCCCCCCGCGAGGCAGTTCTTC. Amino acid sequence: CASSLEPPARQFF.